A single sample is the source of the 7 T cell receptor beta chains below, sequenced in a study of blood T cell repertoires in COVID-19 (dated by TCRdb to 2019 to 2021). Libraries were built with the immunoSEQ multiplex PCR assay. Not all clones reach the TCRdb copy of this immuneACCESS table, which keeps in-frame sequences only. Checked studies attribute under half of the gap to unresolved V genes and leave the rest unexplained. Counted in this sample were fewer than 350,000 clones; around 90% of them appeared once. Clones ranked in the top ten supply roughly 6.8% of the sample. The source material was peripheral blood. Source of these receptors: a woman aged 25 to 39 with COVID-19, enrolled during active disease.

CDR3: CASKGNTMNTEAFF. CDR3 sequence (DNA): TGTGCCAGCAAGGGGAACACGATGAACACTGAAGCTTTCTTT. The J gene is TRBJ1-1, the V gene TRBV6-5; tentatively, D is TRBD1 (5 bases). The CDR3 loop spans 14 amino acids. V was cut by 7 bases and J by 0 bases, with 12 bases left in between. Germline V CDR1 and CDR2: MNHEY, SVGAGI.

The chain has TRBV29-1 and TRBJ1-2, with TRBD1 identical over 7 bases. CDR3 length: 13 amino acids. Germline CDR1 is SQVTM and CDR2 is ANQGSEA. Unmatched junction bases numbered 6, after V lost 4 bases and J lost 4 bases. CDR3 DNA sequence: TGCAGCGTTGGAGACAGGGTTCTCTATGGCTACACCTTC. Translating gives CSVGDRVLYGYTF. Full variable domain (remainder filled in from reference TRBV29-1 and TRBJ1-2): SAVISQKPSRDICQRGTSLTIQCQVDSQVTMMFWYRQQPGQSLTLIATANQGSEATYESGFVIDKFPISRPNLTFSTLTVSNMSPEDSSIYLCSVGDRVLYGYTFGSGTRLTVV.

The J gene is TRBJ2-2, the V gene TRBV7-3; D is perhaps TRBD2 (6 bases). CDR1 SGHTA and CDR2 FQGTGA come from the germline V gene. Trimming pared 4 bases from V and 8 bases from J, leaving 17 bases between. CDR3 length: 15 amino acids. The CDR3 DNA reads TGTGCCAGCAGCTCATATAGCGGTGGGGGAGGGGAGCTGTTTTTT. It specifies CASSSYSGGGGELFF.

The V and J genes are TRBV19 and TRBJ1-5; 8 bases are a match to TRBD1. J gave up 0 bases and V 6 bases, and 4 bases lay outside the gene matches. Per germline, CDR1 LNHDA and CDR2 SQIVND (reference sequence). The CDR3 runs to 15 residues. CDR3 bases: TGTGCCAGTAGAATGGACAGGGCTAGCAATCAGCCCCAGCATTTT. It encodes CASRMDRASNQPQHF.

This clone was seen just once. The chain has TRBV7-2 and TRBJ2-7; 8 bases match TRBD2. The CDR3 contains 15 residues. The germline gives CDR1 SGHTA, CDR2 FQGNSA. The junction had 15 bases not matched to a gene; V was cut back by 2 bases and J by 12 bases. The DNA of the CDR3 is TGTGCCAGCAGCTTATCGGCGGACAGTCGACTAGCGCGGTACTTC. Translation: CASSLSADSRLARYF.

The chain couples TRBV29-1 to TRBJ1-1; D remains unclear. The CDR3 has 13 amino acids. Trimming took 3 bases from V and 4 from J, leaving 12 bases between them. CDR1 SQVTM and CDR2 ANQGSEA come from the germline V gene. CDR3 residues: CSVENPGGTEAFF. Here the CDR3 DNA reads TGCAGCGTTGAGAATCCAGGAGGCACTGAAGCTTTCTTT.

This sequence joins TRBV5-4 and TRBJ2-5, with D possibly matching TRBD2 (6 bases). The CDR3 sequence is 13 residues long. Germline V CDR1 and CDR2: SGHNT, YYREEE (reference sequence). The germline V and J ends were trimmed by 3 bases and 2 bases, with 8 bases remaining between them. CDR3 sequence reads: CASSSGLQETQYF. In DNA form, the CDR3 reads TGTGCCAGCAGCTCGGGACTTCAAGAGACCCAGTACTTC.